This section outlines one TCR beta chain sequence together with its context. Its specificity is unknown. The sample belongs to a study of a mutant IDH1 vaccine in newly diagnosed glioma. Study information: Sex among treated patients split 62.5% male, around 40% female; mean age was roughly 40 years.

Germline assignment: CDR1 GTSNPN and CDR2 SVGIG (reference sequence). The V and J ends lost 4 bases and 4 bases, in that order; junction bases with no gene match: 7. The CDR3 totals 15 residues. Produced via immunoSEQ multiplex PCR; TCRdb's table is partial and in-frame only. The repertoire consists of some 57,000 clones, with about 80% occurring once and the leading ten covering just under 5%. Time point defined: week 47, end of study. Doses consisted of 300 ug of mutant IDH1 20-mer peptide each, paired with topical imiquimod. The donors' diagnosis was new WHO grade 3 or 4 astrocytoma that was IDH1-mutant and ATRX-lost.

The sequenced sample was PBMCs, obtained from a glioma patient whose treatment included an IDH1 peptide vaccine. The sequence was collected from a woman aged 40 to 50 with glioma. Some clones in this sample may be carry-over from other donors' samples. V and J are TRBV30 and TRBJ2-1, with 10 bases lining up with TRBD2. Written as DNA, the CDR3 is TGTGCCTGGAATCAACCGGGACTAGCGTACAATGAGCAGTTCTTC. Protein sequence: CAWNQPGLAYNEQFF.